What follows are 21 T cell receptor beta chains derived from one specimen sequenced in a study of blood T cells in healthy people across ages. The second PCR ran roughly 7 to 12 cycles with a sample-barcoded 5' primer and J-beta primers. TCRdb independently ran MiXCR on the 5' RACE reads; one entry per CDR3 protein. The table has about 1,400,000 distinct CDR3 sequences, approximately 38% seen once. The sample comprised blood. These TCRs come from a woman between 18 and 30 years old in good health.

The genes are TRBV20-1 and TRBJ2-1; 7 bases line up with TRBD1. The CDR3 has 15 amino acids. CDR1 and CDR2 from the germline V gene are DFQATT and SNEGSKA (reference sequence). V trimming: 5 bases; J trimming: 2 bases; junction bases outside the gene matches: 9. CDR3 nucleotides: TGCAGTGCTCCTGGGACAGTTTTCGCCTACAATGAGCAGTTCTTC. It specifies CSAPGTVFAYNEQFF.

This clonotype was counted a few times. This sequence joins TRBV18 and TRBJ2-5, with 9 nucleotides matching TRBD2. Germline V gene sequence: CDR1 KGHSH, CDR2 LQKENI. V gave up 2 bases and J gave up 11 bases; unmatched junction bases: 6. The CDR3 totals 13 residues. Here the CDR3 DNA reads TGTGCCAGCTCACCATCGTTAGCGGGAGAGCAGTACTTC. Residues: CASSPSLAGEQYF. Supplemented by reference TRBV18 and TRBJ2-5, the full variable domain reads NAGVMQNPRHLVRRRGQEARLRCSPMKGHSHVYWYRQLPEEGLKFMVYLQKENIIDESGMPKERFSAEFPKEGPSILRIQQVVRGDSAAYFCASSPSLAGEQYFGPGTRLLVL.

This clonotype was recorded a few times. The rearrangement uses TRBV3-1 and TRBJ1-6; 7 nucleotides line up with TRBD1. The trim removed 4 bases at V and 5 bases at J, leaving 5 bases unmatched. The CDR3 contains 15 residues. The germline V gene has CDR1 LGHDT and CDR2 YNNKEL (reference sequence). The CDR3: CASSPTGANNSPLHF. CDR3 coding DNA: TGTGCCAGCAGCCCTACAGGGGCCAATAATTCACCCCTCCACTTT.

The chain couples TRBV12-3 or TRBV12-4 to TRBJ2-2, with D maybe TRBD2 (6 bases). The CDR3 is 14 amino acids. Trimming took 6 bases from V and 2 from J, leaving 10 bases between them. The CDR3 DNA follows: TGTGCCAGCAGAGGGACTCAAAACACCGGGGAGCTGTTTTTT. This gives the protein CASRGTQNTGELFF.

In this sample, this clonotype turned up a few times. The chain employs TRBV6-6 and TRBJ2-1, with D uncertain. In germline, CDR1 is MNHNY, CDR2 SVGAGI (reference sequence). The CDR3 runs 13 residues. Trimming took off 4 bases at V and 4 bases at J, with 8 bases between the two ends. This chain's CDR3 is CASSWDEYNEQFF. The CDR3 DNA reads TGTGCCAGCAGTTGGGATGAATACAATGAGCAGTTCTTC.

The V and J genes are TRBV29-1 and TRBJ1-5; no reliable D call. The CDR3 has 13 residues. CDR1 is SQVTM and CDR2 is ANQGSEA in the germline V gene. Trimming took 5 bases from V and 0 from J, leaving 8 bases between them. The CDR3 protein is CSVSKDSNQPQHF. In nucleotides, the CDR3 is TGCAGCGTTAGCAAGGATAGCAATCAGCCCCAGCATTTT. Complete variable domain (other parts from reference TRBV29-1 and TRBJ1-5): SAVISQKPSRDICQRGTSLTIQCQVDSQVTMMFWYRQQPGQSLTLIATANQGSEATYESGFVIDKFPISRPNLTFSTLTVSNMSPEDSSIYLCSVSKDSNQPQHFGDGTRLSIL.

This clonotype was found a few times. The chain links TRBV7-9 to TRBJ2-4; D might be TRBD2 (6 bases). CDR3 size: 11 residues. Germline assignment: CDR1 SEHNR and CDR2 FQNEAQ (reference sequence). Between the trimmed V and J ends, which lost 2 bases and 13 bases, there was a span of 9 bases. The CDR3 reads CASSLIREQYF. DNA for the CDR3: TGTGCCAGCAGCTTAATCCGGGAGCAGTACTTC.

This clonotype has just a few counts. The chain is built from TRBV29-1 and TRBJ2-5; no firm D call. This CDR3 spans 10 amino acids. From germline, CDR1 is SQVTM and CDR2 ANQGSEA. V lost 1 base and J 6 bases, leaving 3 bases between the germline ends. In DNA, the CDR3 is TGCAGCGTTGAAGCGCAGACCCAGTACTTC. Its protein is CSVEAQTQYF.

V usage is TRBV20-1 and J usage is TRBJ2-5, with 8 nucleotides matching TRBD2. With V trimmed by 6 bases and J by 4 bases, 10 bases remained unmatched. CDR1 and CDR2 (germline): DFQATT, SNEGSKA (reference sequence). The CDR3 loop spans 14 amino acids. The CDR3 is CSAETGGAGETQYF. CDR3 nucleotides: TGCAGTGCGGAAACCGGGGGGGCTGGAGAGACCCAGTACTTC.

V is TRBV4-1 and J is TRBJ2-7; 9 bases match TRBD1. The ends lost 2 bases at V and 3 bases at J; junction bases unmatched: 8. CDR3 length: 16 residues. CDR1 and CDR2 from the germline V gene are MGHRA and YSYEKL. CDR3 protein: CASSQNRGTGIYEQYF. The CDR3 DNA is TGCGCCAGCAGCCAAAATAGGGGGACAGGGATCTACGAGCAGTACTTC.

Turning to this clonotype: Sequence at one end of the junction differs from germline and may be a read error. The chain uses TRBV27 and TRBJ2-3, with 13 positions matching TRBD2. This CDR3 region has 18 residues. Germline values: CDR1 MNHEY, CDR2 SMNVEV (reference sequence). CDR3 in DNA: TGTGCCAACAGTTTCATCGGACTAGCGGGGGCTAGCACAGATACGCAGTATTTT. Translated, it gives CANSFIGLAGASTDTQYF.

The V call is TRBV14, the J call TRBJ1-2, with TRBD1 identical over 10 bases. The V segment lost 1 base and the J segment 8 bases; nucleotides outside the gene matches: 7. CDR3 length equals 15 residues. From germline, CDR1 is SGHDN and CDR2 FVKESK. The CDR3 coding sequence is TGTGCCAGCAGCCAAGCCGGGACAGGGGTGTTGGGCTACACCTTC. It codes for CASSQAGTGVLGYTF. The full variable domain, completed using reference TRBV14 and TRBJ1-2, is EAGVTQFPSHSVIEKGQTVTLRCDPISGHDNLYWYRRVMGKEIKFLLHFVKESKQDESGMPNNRFLAERTGGTYSTLKVQPAELEDSGVYFCASSQAGTGVLGYTFGSGTRLTVV.

A word on this clonotype: The junction and the germline gene differ at one end; a read error may be behind it. The chain employs TRBV6-1 and TRBJ2-1, with TRBD1 matching over 11 bases. The CDR3 loop spans 17 amino acids. Germline CDR1 is MNHNS and CDR2 is SASEGT. As DNA, the CDR3 is TGTGCCAGCAGCAACGCGGCGGGGACAGGGGGTTACAAGGAGCAGTTCTTC. This codes for CASSNAAGTGGYKEQFF.

There are a few counts of this clonotype. The CDR3 is CASSLGTSRLYNEQFF. CDR3 coding DNA: TGTGCCAGCAGTTTGGGGACTAGCAGGCTCTACAATGAGCAGTTCTTC. V is TRBV27 and J is TRBJ2-1; the match to TRBD2 covers 9 bases. This CDR3 has 16 amino acids. The germline V gene encodes CDR1 MNHEY and CDR2 SMNVEV (reference sequence). V was clipped by 3 bases and J by 3 bases; unmatched bases: 6.

The CDR3 DNA is TGCAGTGCTCGGATATTACTCGTCGCCACTGAAGCTTTCTTT. It codes for CSARILLVATEAFF. The J gene is TRBJ1-1, the V gene TRBV20-1; no clear D gene. The germline V gene encodes CDR1 DFQATT and CDR2 SNEGSKA (reference sequence). Trimming stripped 5 bases from V and 4 bases from J, with 17 bases between. The length of the CDR3 is 14 residues.

This clonotype was counted a few times. The genes are TRBV4-1 and TRBJ2-7; D perhaps matches TRBD2 (6 bases). Trimming cost V 1 base and J 4 bases, with 14 bases left between them. This CDR3 has 15 residues. The germline CDR1 and CDR2 sequences are MGHRA and YSYEKL. As DNA, the CDR3 is TGCGCCAGCAGCCAAGTGGAGGGTGAGGGGTACGAGCAGTACTTC. Encoded protein: CASSQVEGEGYEQYF.

This clonotype was counted once. The V and J genes are TRBV20-1 and TRBJ1-4; D remains unclear. The CDR3 loop spans 12 amino acids. Trimming cost V 6 bases and J 8 bases, with 13 bases left between them. Germline assignment: CDR1 DFQATT and CDR2 SNEGSKA (reference sequence). The CDR3 here is CSARALGEKLFF. For the CDR3, the DNA is TGCAGTGCCCGGGCCCTGGGGGAAAAACTGTTTTTT.

Only one count was recorded for this clonotype. The junction shows a germline mismatch at one end, possibly a read error. V and J are TRBV4-1 and TRBJ2-7; a weak D match, TRBD2 (5 bases). Per the germline V gene, CDR1 is MGHRA and CDR2 is YSYEKL. The CDR3 length is 12 residues. For the CDR3, the DNA is TGCGCCAACAGCCCGTCTAGGGAGGAGCAGTACTTC. It codes for CANSPSREEQYF.

V is TRBV4-1 and J is TRBJ2-5, with 11 bases fitting TRBD2. The CDR3 extends over 16 amino acids. The V gene end was trimmed by 4 bases and the J gene end by 11 bases; junction bases not matched to a gene: 15. Germline assignment: CDR1 MGHRA and CDR2 YSYEKL. For the CDR3, the DNA is TGCGCCAGCAGCCCCCCTAGCGGGGGGTCCTACAATGAGCAGTACTTC. It is translated as CASSPPSGGSYNEQYF.

This clonotype was recorded many times. V and J are TRBV12-3 or TRBV12-4 and TRBJ2-7; D remains ambiguous. Trimming stripped 6 bases from V and 0 bases from J, with 6 bases between. The CDR3 runs to 12 residues. Written as DNA, the CDR3 is TGTGCCAGCAGGGGCCCCTCCTACGAGCAGTACTTC. Translation gives CASRGPSYEQYF.

V and J are TRBV28 and TRBJ2-5, with 12 bases fitting TRBD1. The CDR3 has 16 amino acids. Germline loops: CDR1 MDHEN, CDR2 SYDVKM. The V gene end was trimmed by 7 bases and the J gene end by 5 bases; junction bases not matched to a gene: 11. The CDR3 DNA sequence: TGTGCCAGCAACACGCCCGGGACAGGGGGCAGGGAGACCCAGTACTTC. This codes for CASNTPGTGGRETQYF.